This is a list of T cell receptor beta chains from one sample in a study of T cell responses to AZD1222 COVID-19 vaccine. Measured with immunoSEQ multiplex PCR; TCRdb has only the in-frame clones, and not every one. The sample contains 74,000 or so clones, roughly 84% of which appear only once. The specimen comprised peripheral blood, sampled on day 0 of AZD1222 vaccination. The receptors originated from an adult in good health. CDR3s include the opening cysteine and the closing phenylalanine or tryptophan. D genes are given only for firm matches. For some rows the clone size is stated as once, few or many, or as a class when expanded; others skip it.

CDR3: CASSPTGSVGYTF
DNA: TGTGCCAGCAGTCCTACAGGGTCGGTTGGCTACACCTTC
size: -
V: TRBV6-4
D: -
J: TRBJ1-2

CDR3: CASSPTRIGGNTIYF
DNA: TGTGCCAGCAGCCCGACCCGGATCGGAGGAAACACCATATATTTT
size: -
V: TRBV7-2
D: -
J: TRBJ1-3

CDR3: CASSARDRGNGELFF
DNA: TGTGCCAGCAGCGCCCGGGACAGGGGGAATGGGGAGCTGTTTTTT
size: -
V: TRBV9
D: TRBD1
J: TRBJ2-2

CDR3: CARQGYGTDTQYF
DNA: TGTGCCAGACAGGGGTATGGCACAGATACGCAGTATTTT
size: -
V: TRBV2
D: TRBD1
J: TRBJ2-3

CDR3: CASSTHREGGYTF
DNA: TGTGCCAGCAGCACACACCGGGAAGGGGGCTACACCTTC
size: -
V: TRBV7-3
D: -
J: TRBJ1-2

CDR3: CATSRDLRGNEQFF
DNA: TGTGCCACCAGCAGAGATCTGCGAGGCAATGAGCAGTTCTTC
size: -
V: TRBV15
D: -
J: TRBJ2-1

CDR3: CASSLTSGAYEQYF
DNA: TGTGCCAGCAGCTTAACTAGCGGGGCCTACGAGCAGTACTTC
size: -
V: TRBV7-9
D: TRBD2
J: TRBJ2-7

CDR3: CASSPPRGFNYGYTF
DNA: TGTGCCAGCAGCCCCCCCCGGGGGTTTAACTATGGCTACACCTTC
size: once
V: TRBV7-9
D: -
J: TRBJ1-2

CDR3: CASSQDVQPGADTQYF
DNA: TGCGCCAGCAGCCAAGACGTTCAGCCCGGAGCGGATACGCAGTATTTT
size: -
V: TRBV4-3
D: -
J: TRBJ2-3

CDR3: CASSLGGASGNTIYF
DNA: TGTGCCAGCAGCTTGGGGGGGGCCTCTGGAAACACCATATATTTT
size: -
V: TRBV5-4
D: -
J: TRBJ1-3

CDR3: CASSYSRGFEQYF
DNA: TGTGCCAGCAGTTACTCTAGGGGCTTCGAGCAGTACTTC
size: -
V: TRBV6-5
D: -
J: TRBJ2-7

CDR3: CASSQYGAGGKTDTQYF
DNA: TGTGCCAGCAGCCAATACGGAGCGGGAGGGAAGACAGATACGCAGTATTTT
size: -
V: TRBV3-1/TRBV3-2
D: TRBD2
J: TRBJ2-3

CDR3: CASRDGTVSRRNSPLHF
DNA: TGTGCCAGCAGGGATGGGACAGTCTCAAGGCGGAATTCACCCCTCCACTTT
size: -
V: TRBV2
D: TRBD1
J: TRBJ1-6

CDR3: CASSLDGQANEQFF
DNA: TGTGCCAGCAGCTTAGATGGACAGGCCAATGAGCAGTTCTTC
size: -
V: TRBV11-3
D: TRBD1
J: TRBJ2-1

CDR3: CASSLPPLSGYTF
DNA: TGTGCCAGTAGCCTCCCTCCTCTTTCGGGCTACACCTTC
size: -
V: TRBV19
D: -
J: TRBJ1-2

CDR3: CASSPGGNIQYF
DNA: TGTGCCAGCAGCCCAGGGGGAAACATTCAGTACTTC
size: -
V: TRBV7-2
D: TRBD1
J: TRBJ2-4

CDR3: CASSVVASTSTDTQYF
DNA: TGTGCCAGCAGCGTAGTGGCTAGCACTAGCACAGATACGCAGTATTTT
size: -
V: TRBV9
D: -
J: TRBJ2-3

CDR3: CASSSGQGDQPQHF
DNA: TGTGCCAGCAGCTCCGGACAGGGGGATCAGCCCCAGCATTTT
size: few
V: TRBV5-4
D: TRBD1
J: TRBJ1-5

CDR3: CASSLANRGTNEKLFF
DNA: TGTGCCAGCAGCTTAGCCAACAGGGGAACTAATGAAAAACTGTTTTTT
size: -
V: TRBV7-8
D: TRBD1
J: TRBJ1-4

CDR3: CASSQGWGYTEAFF
DNA: TGTGCCAGCAGCCAGGGGTGGGGGTACACTGAAGCTTTCTTT
size: -
V: TRBV14
D: -
J: TRBJ1-1

CDR3: CAWSRSSGANVLTF
DNA: TGTGCCTGGAGCAGGAGCTCTGGGGCCAACGTCCTGACTTTC
size: -
V: TRBV30
D: -
J: TRBJ2-6

CDR3: CAISRTDTNYGYTF
DNA: TGTGCCATCAGCAGGACCGATACCAACTATGGCTACACCTTC
size: -
V: TRBV10-3
D: -
J: TRBJ1-2

CDR3: CASSFQLNEQFF
DNA: TGTGCCAGCAGTTTCCAGCTTAATGAGCAGTTCTTC
size: -
V: TRBV28
D: -
J: TRBJ2-1

CDR3: CASSYQGGRGYGYTF
DNA: TGTGCCAGCAGTTACCAGGGGGGCAGGGGCTATGGCTACACCTTC
size: -
V: TRBV6-5
D: TRBD1
J: TRBJ1-2

CDR3: CASSVRQGADFGYNEQFF
DNA: TGTGCCAGCAGCGTACGGCAGGGGGCTGACTTTGGATACAATGAGCAGTTCTTC
size: -
V: TRBV9
D: TRBD1
J: TRBJ2-1

CDR3: CASSQDPQGGNTQYF
DNA: TGCGCCAGCAGCCAAGATCCCCAGGGGGGGAATACGCAGTATTTT
size: -
V: TRBV4-3
D: -
J: TRBJ2-3

CDR3: CAISSGPYEQYF
DNA: TGTGCCATCAGTTCAGGCCCCTACGAGCAGTACTTC
size: -
V: TRBV10-3
D: -
J: TRBJ2-7